This T cell receptor (beta chain) was captured in a study of blood T cell repertoires in COVID-19. On the study more broadly: Spain, Italy and the United States supplied samples that represented acute and convalescent COVID-19. In each case, the material was cDNA or gDNA derived from T cells, B-cell-depleted T cells, or PBMCs.

CDR1 and CDR2 (germline): SEHNR, FQNEAQ (reference sequence). The CDR3 runs 15 residues. V was pared by 0 bases and J by 5 bases, with 0 bases of the junction left unmatched. Original analysis: Amplifying reference gene primers gave estimates of nucleated cell counts. Clones were read by immunoSEQ multiplex PCR, and TCRdb kept only the in-frame ones, dropping some. The DNA was the basis for D and trimming; V, J and clone size are from that table. The sample has approximately 230,000 clones; about 90% are singletons. Sequencing input: peripheral blood. The sequence came from a man of 80 years or more with acute or convalescent COVID-19. The chain employs TRBV7-9 and TRBJ2-5, with TRBD2 matching 13 bases. CDR3 residues: CASSLAGLAGETQYF. As DNA, the CDR3 is TGTGCCAGCAGCTTAGCGGGACTAGCGGGGGAGACCCAGTACTTC.